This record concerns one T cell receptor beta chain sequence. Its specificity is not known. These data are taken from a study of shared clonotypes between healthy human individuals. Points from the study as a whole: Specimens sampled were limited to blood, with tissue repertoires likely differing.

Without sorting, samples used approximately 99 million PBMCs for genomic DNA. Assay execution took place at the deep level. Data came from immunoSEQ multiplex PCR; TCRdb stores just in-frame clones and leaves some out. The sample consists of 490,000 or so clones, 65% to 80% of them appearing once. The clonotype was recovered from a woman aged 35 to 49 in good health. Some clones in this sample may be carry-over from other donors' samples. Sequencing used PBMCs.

The CDR3 region is CASSEGQGLSYGYTF. In DNA, the CDR3 is TGTGCCAGCTCAGAAGGACAGGGTTTATCCTATGGCTACACCTTC. V and J are TRBV18 and TRBJ1-2, with 8 bases lining up with TRBD1. The CDR3 extends over 15 amino acids. Germline CDR1 is KGHSH and CDR2 is LQKENI. Germline trimming cut 5 bases from V and 4 bases from J; bases unmatched to any gene: 9. The entire variable domain, with the rest obtained from reference TRBV18 and TRBJ1-2, is as follows: NAGVMQNPRHLVRRRGQEARLRCSPMKGHSHVYWYRQLPEEGLKFMVYLQKENIIDESGMPKERFSAEFPKEGPSILRIQQVVRGDSAAYFCASSEGQGLSYGYTFGSGTRLTVV.